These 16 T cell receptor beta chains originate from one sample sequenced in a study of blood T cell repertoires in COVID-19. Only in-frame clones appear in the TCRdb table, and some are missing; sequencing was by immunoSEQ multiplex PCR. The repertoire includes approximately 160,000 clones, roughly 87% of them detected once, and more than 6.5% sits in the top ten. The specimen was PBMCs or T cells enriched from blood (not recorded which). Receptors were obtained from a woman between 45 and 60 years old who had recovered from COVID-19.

The chain's CDR3 is CASAGRRGYTF. CDR3 in DNA: TGTGCCAGCGCAGGGCGCCGTGGCTACACCTTC. This sequence joins TRBV6-5 and TRBJ1-2, with a possible D match to TRBD1 (5 bases). This CDR3 has 11 residues. V lost 8 bases and J lost 7, with 11 bases in between. CDR1 is MNHEY, CDR2 SVGAGI, per germline.

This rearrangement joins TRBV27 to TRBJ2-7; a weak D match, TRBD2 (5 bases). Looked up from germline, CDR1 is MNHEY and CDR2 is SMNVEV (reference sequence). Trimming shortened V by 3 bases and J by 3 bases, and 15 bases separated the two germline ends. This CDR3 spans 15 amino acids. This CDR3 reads CASSFAGIRGYEQYF. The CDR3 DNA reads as TGTGCCAGCAGTTTCGCGGGTATTAGAGGCTACGAGCAGTACTTC.

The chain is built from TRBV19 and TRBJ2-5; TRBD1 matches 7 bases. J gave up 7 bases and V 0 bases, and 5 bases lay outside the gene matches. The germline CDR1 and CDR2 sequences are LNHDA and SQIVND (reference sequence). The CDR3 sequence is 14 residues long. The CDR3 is CASSIEGAGGTQYF. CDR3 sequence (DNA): TGTGCCAGTAGTATAGAAGGGGCAGGGGGGACCCAGTACTTC.

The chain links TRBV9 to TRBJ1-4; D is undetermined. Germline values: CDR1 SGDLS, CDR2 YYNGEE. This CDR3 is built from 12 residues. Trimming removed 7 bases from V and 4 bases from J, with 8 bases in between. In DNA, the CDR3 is TGTGCCAGCGGGCCGAGTAATGAAAAACTGTTTTTT. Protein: CASGPSNEKLFF.

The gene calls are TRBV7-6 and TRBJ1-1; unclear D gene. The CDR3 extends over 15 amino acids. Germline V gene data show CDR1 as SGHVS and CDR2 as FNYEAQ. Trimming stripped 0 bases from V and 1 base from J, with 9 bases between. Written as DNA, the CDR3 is TGTGCCAGCAGCTTAGCGACTAATCGGAACACTGAAGCTTTCTTT. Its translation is CASSLATNRNTEAFF. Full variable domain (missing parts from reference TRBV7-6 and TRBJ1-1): GAGVSQSPRYKVTKRGQDVALRCDPISGHVSLYWYRQALGQGPEFLTYFNYEAQQDKSGLPNDRFSAERPEGSISTLTIQRTEQRDSAMYRCASSLATNRNTEAFFGQGTRLTVV.

CDR3 residues: CASSVDRYTEAFF. CDR3 coding DNA: TGTGCCAGCAGTGTAGACAGATACACTGAAGCTTTCTTT. The chain is built from TRBV2 and TRBJ1-1; possibly TRBD1 for D (5 bases). Between the trimmed V and J ends, which lost 4 bases and 3 bases, there was a span of 9 bases. The CDR3 has 13 residues. The germline gives CDR1 SNHLY, CDR2 FYNNEI.

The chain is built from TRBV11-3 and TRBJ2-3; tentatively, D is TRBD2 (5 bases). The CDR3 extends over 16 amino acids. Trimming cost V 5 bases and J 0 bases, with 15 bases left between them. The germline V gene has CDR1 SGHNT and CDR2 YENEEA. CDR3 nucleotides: TGTGCCAGCAGCCCTCGGGAAACAGTAAGCACAGATACGCAGTATTTT. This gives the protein CASSPRETVSTDTQYF.

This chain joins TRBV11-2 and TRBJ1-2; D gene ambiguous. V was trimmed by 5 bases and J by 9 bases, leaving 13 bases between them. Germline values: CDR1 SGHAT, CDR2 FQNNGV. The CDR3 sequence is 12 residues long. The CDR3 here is CASSELTMRYTF. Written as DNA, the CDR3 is TGTGCCAGCAGCGAACTAACTATGCGCTACACCTTC.

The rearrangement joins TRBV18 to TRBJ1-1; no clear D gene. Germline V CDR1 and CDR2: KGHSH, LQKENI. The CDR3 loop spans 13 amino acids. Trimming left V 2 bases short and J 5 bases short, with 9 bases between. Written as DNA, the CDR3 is TGTGCCAGCTCACCATTAGACAAGACTGAAGCTTTCTTT. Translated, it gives CASSPLDKTEAFF. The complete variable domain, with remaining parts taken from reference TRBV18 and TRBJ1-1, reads NAGVMQNPRHLVRRRGQEARLRCSPMKGHSHVYWYRQLPEEGLKFMVYLQKENIIDESGMPKERFSAEFPKEGPSILRIQQVVRGDSAAYFCASSPLDKTEAFFGQGTRLTVV.

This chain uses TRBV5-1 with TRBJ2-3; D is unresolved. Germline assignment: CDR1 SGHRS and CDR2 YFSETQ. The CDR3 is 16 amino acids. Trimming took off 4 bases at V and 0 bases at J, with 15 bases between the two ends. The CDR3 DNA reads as TGCGCCAGCAGCATTGTGGCTCCTCGAAGCACAGATACGCAGTATTTT. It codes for CASSIVAPRSTDTQYF.

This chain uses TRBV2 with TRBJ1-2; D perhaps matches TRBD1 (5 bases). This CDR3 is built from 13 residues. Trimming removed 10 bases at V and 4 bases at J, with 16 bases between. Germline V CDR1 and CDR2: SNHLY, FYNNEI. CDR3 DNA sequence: TGTGCCACTAGGGAAGGGGTGGTCTATGGCTACACCTTC. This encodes CATREGVVYGYTF.

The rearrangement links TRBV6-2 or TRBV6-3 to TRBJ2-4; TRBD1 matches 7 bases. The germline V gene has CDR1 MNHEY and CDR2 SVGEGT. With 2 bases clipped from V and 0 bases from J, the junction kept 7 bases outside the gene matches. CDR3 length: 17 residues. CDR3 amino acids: CASSYGGQRIAKNIQYF. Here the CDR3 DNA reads TGTGCCAGCAGTTACGGGGGACAGAGGATAGCCAAAAACATTCAGTACTTC.

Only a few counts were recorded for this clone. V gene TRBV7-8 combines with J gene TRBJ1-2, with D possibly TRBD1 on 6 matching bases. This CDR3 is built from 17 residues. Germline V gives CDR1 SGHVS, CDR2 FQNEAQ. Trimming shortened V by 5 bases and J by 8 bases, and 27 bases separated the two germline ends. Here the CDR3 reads CASSTGIGGEGIGGYTF. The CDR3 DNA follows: TGTGCCAGCAGCACAGGGATCGGAGGAGAGGGGATAGGGGGCTACACCTTC.

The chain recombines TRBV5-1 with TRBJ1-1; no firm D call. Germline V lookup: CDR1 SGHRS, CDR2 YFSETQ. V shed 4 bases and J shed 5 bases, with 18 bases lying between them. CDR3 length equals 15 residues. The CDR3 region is CASSPQTGKKTEAFF. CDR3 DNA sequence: TGCGCCAGCAGCCCCCAGACGGGGAAGAAGACTGAAGCTTTCTTT.

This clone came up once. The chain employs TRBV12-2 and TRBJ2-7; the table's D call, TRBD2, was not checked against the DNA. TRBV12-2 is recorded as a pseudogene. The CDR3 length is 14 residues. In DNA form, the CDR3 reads TGTGCAAGTCGCTTAGATGGGAGGGGGTACGAGCAGTACTTC. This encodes CASRLDGRGYEQYF.

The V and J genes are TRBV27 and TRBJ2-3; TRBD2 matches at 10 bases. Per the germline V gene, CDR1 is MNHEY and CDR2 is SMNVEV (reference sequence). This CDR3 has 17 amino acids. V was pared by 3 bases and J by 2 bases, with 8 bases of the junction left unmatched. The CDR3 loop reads CASSFIFTSGITDTQYF. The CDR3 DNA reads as TGTGCCAGCAGTTTTATCTTTACTAGCGGGATCACAGATACGCAGTATTTT.